Shown below are 18 T cell receptor beta chains from a single sample sequenced in a study of tumor and adjacent non-tumor tissue in lung cancer. No cell sorting was done before RNA was extracted from the tissue. This non-tumor lung sample came from over 3 cm beyond the tumor edge. Three rounds of nested PCR, following a modified ARM-PCR protocol, produced the TCRbeta library. Using its own MiXCR run on the multiplex PCR reads, TCRdb lists one record per CDR3 protein. The data show approximately 100,000 distinct CDR3 sequences, 50% to 70% seen once. The sample comprised distant non-tumor lung tissue. These receptor sequences come from a man aged 25-40 years with non-small cell lung cancer.

V usage is TRBV5-1 and J usage is TRBJ2-3; D gene ambiguous. Germline lookup yields CDR1 SGHRS and CDR2 YFSETQ. The CDR3 covers 15 residues. V was clipped by 2 bases and J by 5 bases, with 15 bases between them. In nucleotides, the CDR3 is TGCGCCAGCAGCTTACCCTCTAGTGGGTTAGATACGCAGTATTTT. Its translation is CASSLPSSGLDTQYF.

As regards this clonotype: One junction end disagrees with the germline gene, perhaps due to a read error. This chain links TRBV12-3 or TRBV12-4 with TRBJ1-1; D is possibly TRBD1 (5 bases). This CDR3 has 11 amino acids. CDR3 loop: CASSLTGGAIF. The CDR3, as DNA: TGTGCCAGCAGCCTGACCGGGGGAGCTATCTTT.

In the case of this clonotype: Germline and junction disagree at one end, which may indicate a read error. The gene calls are TRBV5-6 and TRBJ1-1; unclear D gene. The germline V gene encodes CDR1 SGHDT and CDR2 YYEEEE. This CDR3 comprises 12 residues. CDR3 loop: CASGPGNTKAFF. CDR3 nucleotide sequence: TGTGCCAGCGGACCGGGAAACACTAAAGCTTTCTTT.

About this clonotype itself: Likely a read error: the CDR3 ends without its conserved phenylalanine or tryptophan. The V and J genes are TRBV7-8 and TRBJ2-1; 9 nucleotides match TRBD1. The germline gives CDR1 SGHVS, CDR2 FQNEAQ. V lost 7 bases to trimming and J lost 12 bases; unmatched junction nucleotides: 19. The CDR3 covers 16 residues. CDR3 sequence (DNA): TGTGCCAGCACCCCAGGGGGGACAGGGATAAACGATGGGCAGTTCCTC. Protein product: CASTPGGTGINDGQFL.

V is TRBV11-3 and J is TRBJ2-7, with TRBD2 as a possible D gene (6 bases). V gave up 2 bases and J gave up 12 bases, with 23 bases separating them. The germline gives CDR1 SGHNT, CDR2 YENEEA. This CDR3 comprises 15 residues. The CDR3 here is CASSLKAGSSYERYF. Written as DNA, the CDR3 is TGTGCCAGCAGCTTAAAGGCCGGGAGCTCCTACGAGAGGTACTTC.

About this clonotype itself: In this CDR3 the conserved last residue, phenylalanine or tryptophan, is missing, so a read error is likely. The V and J genes are TRBV20-1 and TRBJ2-5; the match to TRBD2 covers 7 bases. The CDR3 runs to 12 residues. V was clipped by 1 base and J by 10 bases; unmatched bases: 6. The V gene's germline CDR1 is DFQATT and CDR2 SNEGSKA (reference sequence). CDR3 amino acids: CSARVGGKIQYS. CDR3 coding DNA: TGCAGTGCTAGAGTCGGGGGGAAGATCCAGTACTCC.

About this clonotype: This likely comes from a read error, as the CDR3 has no conserved phenylalanine or tryptophan at its end. V gene TRBV20-1 combines with J gene TRBJ1-5; D uncertain. Germline values: CDR1 DFQATT, CDR2 SNEGSKA (reference sequence). Trimming cost V 0 bases and J 4 bases, with 10 bases left between them. The CDR3 extends over 14 amino acids. CDR3 DNA: TGCAGTGCTAGAGATTCGAATGGTAATCAGCCCCAGCATCTT. It translates to CSARDSNGNQPQHL.

As regards this clonotype: The junction and the germline gene differ at one end; a read error may be behind it. The CDR3 DNA reads as TGTGCCAGCAGCCGCAGCGGGAGCCAAGAGACCCACTACTTC. It codes for CASSRSGSQETHYF. The chain joins TRBV4-1 to TRBJ2-5, with 8 bases that match TRBD2. The CDR3 runs 14 residues. The germline gives CDR1 MGHRA, CDR2 YSYEKL.

Notes on this clonotype: Relative to the germline gene, one junction end is altered; a read error may explain this. V and J are TRBV11-2 and TRBJ2-7; D remains ambiguous. The CDR3 has 13 residues. Germline-derived CDR1 and CDR2 are SGHAT and FQNNGV. The CDR3 protein is CASSLEDNYVQYF. The CDR3 nucleotides are TGTGCCAGCAGCTTAGAAGACAACTACGTGCAGTACTTC.

On this clonotype: Possible read error: a much larger clone is one base away. This chain uses TRBV4-3 with TRBJ1-1; no clear D. The CDR3 is 13 amino acids. Trimming removed 7 bases from V and 3 bases from J, with 12 bases in between. Germline assignment: CDR1 LGHNA and CDR2 YSLEER. The CDR3 DNA reads as TGCGCCAGCAACCAGAACCGGGACACTGAAGCTTTCTTT. Translated, it gives CASNQNRDTEAFF.

The genes are TRBV11-3 and TRBJ2-1; 12 positions agree with TRBD1. The CDR3 contains 14 residues. Germline CDR1 SGHNT, CDR2 YENEEA. The CDR3 loop reads CISSWGTGGYEQFF. CDR3 DNA sequence: TGTATCAGCAGCTGGGGGACAGGGGGCTATGAGCAGTTCTTC.

The J gene is TRBJ1-2, the V gene TRBV12-3 or TRBV12-4, with no clear D. The CDR3 loop spans 14 amino acids. V was cut by 4 bases and J by 4 bases, with 13 bases left in between. CDR3 nucleotide sequence: TGTGCCAGCAGTTCGTGCTATACGGGCTATGGCTACACCTTC. It yields the protein CASSSCYTGYGYTF.

Remarks on this clonotype: A read error may account for a junction end that differs from germline. The chain employs TRBV20-1 and TRBJ2-4; D is uncertain. The germline CDR1 and CDR2 sequences are DFQATT and SNEGSKA (reference sequence). CDR3 length: 14 residues. CDR3 coding DNA: TGCAGTTCTAGAGATTGGATTAACGAAAACATTCAGTACTTC. Its translation: CSSRDWINENIQYF.

At least ten counts were recorded for this clonotype. V and J are TRBV7-4 and TRBJ2-2, with 11 bases aligning to TRBD2. Germline trimming cut 5 bases from V and 8 bases from J; bases unmatched to any gene: 7. The CDR3 is 15 residues long. The V gene's germline CDR1 is SGHVT and CDR2 SQSDAQ. In DNA, the CDR3 is TGTGCCAGCAGCGTCACTAGCGGGGGATCTGGGGAGCTGTTTTTT. Translation: CASSVTSGGSGELFF.

This clonotype has a count of ten or more. The chain joins TRBV6-5 to TRBJ1-4; tentatively, D is TRBD1 (5 bases). Germline CDR1 is MNHEY and CDR2 is SVGAGI. The germline V and J ends were trimmed by 8 bases and 0 bases, with 16 bases remaining between them. The CDR3 is 16 residues long. This CDR3 reads CASGGWRNTTNEKLFF. CDR3 nucleotides: TGTGCCAGCGGGGGTTGGCGGAACACAACTAATGAAAAACTGTTTTTT.

This clonotype has more than one count but fewer than ten. In this CDR3 the conserved last residue, phenylalanine or tryptophan, is missing, so a read error is likely. The rearrangement joins TRBV4-1 to TRBJ2-7; TRBD1 is a possible D gene (6 bases). The CDR3 is 16 amino acids. V gave up 3 bases and J gave up 2 bases, with 17 bases separating them. In germline, CDR1 is MGHRA, CDR2 YSYEKL. This CDR3 reads CASSQGPTRGTYEQYI. The CDR3, as DNA: TGCGCCAGCAGCCAGGGACCTACAAGGGGGACCTACGAGCAGTACATC.

The chain recombines TRBV11-2 with TRBJ1-4; 10 positions agree with TRBD1. CDR3 length: 14 residues. Germline V gene lookup returns CDR1 SGHAT and CDR2 FQNNGV. J gave up 5 bases and V 9 bases, and 6 bases lay outside the gene matches. Here the CDR3 DNA reads TGTGCCAGTGAACGGACAGGGGGAAATGAAAAACTGTTTTTT. It is translated as CASERTGGNEKLFF.

Only a few counts were recorded for this clonotype. The chain joins TRBV11-2 to TRBJ2-3; TRBD1 matches 7 bases. Germline V CDR1 and CDR2: SGHAT, FQNNGV. V shed 5 bases, J shed 2 bases, and the junction held 4 bases outside the gene matches. The CDR3 is 14 amino acids. The CDR3 loop reads CASSPGQHTDTQYF. The CDR3 DNA reads TGTGCCAGCAGCCCGGGACAGCACACAGATACGCAGTATTTT.